One T cell receptor (beta chain) is described in this entry. The CDR3 is 15 residues long. Germline lookup yields CDR1 SGHRS and CDR2 YFSETQ. The J segment lost 10 bases and the V segment lost 4 bases, leaving 10 bases of the junction unmatched. These data originate in a study of blood T cell repertoires in COVID-19. Study-level information: The study drew acute and convalescent COVID-19 samples from the United States, Italy and Spain. The cDNA or gDNA used as material had been derived from T cells, B-cell-depleted T cells, or PBMCs.

Authors' data handling: Nucleated cell counts were estimated from reference gene primer amplification. The table came from immunoSEQ multiplex PCR; TCRdb's copy has only in-frame clones and leaves some out. From that table come the V and J calls and clone size; the DNA was used to work out D and trimming. The data hold about 150,000 clones, with roughly 79% observed a single time. The TCR was taken from a man aged 50 to 60 with active or convalescent COVID-19. The V gene is TRBV5-1, the J gene TRBJ2-1, with 11 bases fitting TRBD2. Sequencing was performed on peripheral blood. CDR3 sequence reads: CASSPESSGRSEQFF. The CDR3 DNA is TGCGCCAGCAGCCCCGAATCTAGCGGGAGGAGCGAGCAGTTCTTC.